Listed here is a single T cell receptor beta chain. The sample is drawn from a study of T cells in pancreatic ductal adenocarcinoma. Surgery without prior neoadjuvant therapy was the treatment of the selected pancreatic ductal adenocarcinoma patients. CDR3 length: 12 amino acids. Trimming cost V 5 bases and J 4 bases, with 9 bases left between them. Per the germline V gene, CDR1 is SGHKS and CDR2 is YYEKEE (reference sequence). TCRdb's copy holds only in-frame clones and misses some; the assay was immunoSEQ multiplex PCR. The sample contains 4,800 or so clones, under 85% of which appear only once. The source is a human donor with pancreatic ductal adenocarcinoma. The donor label of this sample is uncertain. This chain uses TRBV5-5 with TRBJ1-1, with no clear D. The sample consisted of pancreatic tumor tissue. The CDR3 nucleotides are TGTGCCAGCAGTCACGAGAGCACTGAAGCTTTCTTT. This sequence encodes CASSHESTEAFF.